This TCR beta chain was recovered during a study of T-cell reconstitution after alpha-beta-depleted transplantation in children. This sample's TCRbeta library carried unique molecular identifier barcodes. TCRdb re-called the PCR reads through MiXCR, storing one row per CDR3 protein. The sample records 350,000 to 400,000 distinct CDR3 sequences, roughly 13% being singletons. This clonotype showed up many times. V trimming: 4 bases; J trimming: 15 bases; junction bases outside the gene matches: 7. The CDR3 covers 12 residues. Germline values: CDR1 MNHEY, CDR2 SVGEGT. V and J are TRBV6-2 or TRBV6-3 and TRBJ2-4, with TRBD1 matching over 9 bases. The sequence was obtained from a human donor who donated a stem cell graft to a child with Fanconi anemia. The sequencing here drew on PBMCs, taken from the stem cell graft. The CDR3 DNA is TGTGCCAGCAGTTTGCGACAGGGGGATTTGTACTTC. This sequence encodes CASSLRQGDLYF.